The 19 T cell receptor beta chains presented below share a single source sample, sequenced in a study of blood T cell repertoires in COVID-19. Profiled with immunoSEQ multiplex PCR; TCRdb holds only in-frame clones, not every one. The sample has hundreds of thousands of clones, around 90% seen once; the top ten hold roughly 3.3%. Material: peripheral blood. The receptors come from a woman aged 18-29 years who had recovered from COVID-19.

This sequence joins TRBV12-3 or TRBV12-4 and TRBJ1-2; D call uncertain. Trimming pared 3 bases from V and 6 bases from J, leaving 8 bases between. The CDR3 has 12 residues. CDR3 sequence: CASSLLGDGYTF. In nucleotides, the CDR3 is TGTGCCAGCAGTTTGTTGGGAGATGGCTACACCTTC.

The V gene is TRBV4-1, the J gene TRBJ2-6; a weak D match, TRBD2 (5 bases). The CDR3 is made up of 19 amino acids. The V end lost 4 bases, the J end lost 0 bases, and 19 bases lay between the germline ends. Germline CDR1 reads MGHRA; CDR2 reads YSYEKL. Written as DNA, the CDR3 is TGCGCCAGCAGCCCTTATGGGCGGGCAGTCCGCTCTGGGGCCAACGTCCTGACTTTC. Its protein product is CASSPYGRAVRSGANVLTF.

CDR3 in amino acids: CASSSGGGTKNIQYF. The CDR3 bases are TGTGCCAGCAGCTCGGGAGGGGGAACCAAAAACATTCAGTACTTC. The chain has TRBV7-9 and TRBJ2-4, with TRBD2 matching 8 bases. In germline, CDR1 is SEHNR, CDR2 FQNEAQ (reference sequence). V lost 4 bases and J lost 2; bases outside the gene matches: 4. The CDR3 sequence is 15 residues long.

The chain links TRBV27 to TRBJ1-5; no clear D gene. The length of the CDR3 is 16 residues. Trimming removed 2 bases from V and 2 bases from J, with 13 bases in between. Germline values: CDR1 MNHEY, CDR2 SMNVEV (reference sequence). CDR3 sequence: CASSLMGVSGNQPQHF. CDR3 nucleotides: TGTGCCAGCAGTTTAATGGGAGTCTCAGGCAATCAGCCCCAGCATTTT.

This clone appeared a single time. The chain carries TRBV5-1 and TRBJ2-1, with D maybe TRBD2 (7 bases). V was cut by 3 bases and J by 6 bases, with 19 bases left in between. Germline CDR1 reads SGHRS; CDR2 reads YFSETQ. The CDR3 is 16 residues long. The CDR3 region is CASSSETRGRGNEQFF. The CDR3 coding sequence is TGCGCCAGCAGCTCGGAGACTAGGGGGAGGGGCAATGAGCAGTTCTTC.

The chain uses TRBV20-1 and TRBJ2-3, with 7 bases identical to TRBD1. The CDR3 is made up of 14 amino acids. V lost 5 bases and J lost 0; bases outside the gene matches: 5. Germline V gene lookup returns CDR1 DFQATT and CDR2 SNEGSKA (reference sequence). As DNA, the CDR3 is TGCAGTGCTGGTGGACAGGCTAGCACAGATACGCAGTATTTT. It specifies CSAGGQASTDTQYF.

The CDR3 DNA sequence: TGTGCCAGCAGCCCCACGCGGGGATCTGGGGCCAACGTCCTGACTTTC. This gives the protein CASSPTRGSGANVLTF. The chain combines TRBV11-3 with TRBJ2-6; possibly TRBD2 for D (6 bases). V gave up 5 bases and J gave up 1 base, with 12 bases separating them. Germline V gene lookup returns CDR1 SGHNT and CDR2 YENEEA. The CDR3 extends over 16 amino acids.

The chain couples TRBV5-6 to TRBJ2-1; TRBD2 matches 12 bases. With 1 base clipped from V and 7 bases from J, the junction kept 6 bases outside the gene matches. CDR3 length: 16 amino acids. The germline CDR1 and CDR2 sequences are SGHDT and YYEEEE. CDR3 DNA sequence: TGTGCCAGCAGCTTGCGTCTAGCGGGAGGGAAAAATGAGCAGTTCTTC. Translating gives CASSLRLAGGKNEQFF.

This chain links TRBV4-3 with TRBJ2-3; D unclear. With 1 base removed from V and 5 bases from J, the gap between germline ends came to 13 bases. Germline assignment: CDR1 LGHNA and CDR2 YSLEER. The CDR3 spans 15 residues. As DNA, the CDR3 is TGCGCCAGCAGCCAAGGGGCCGGCTTTGGAGATACGCAGTATTTT. Translation: CASSQGAGFGDTQYF.

This clone came up a few times. The chain employs TRBV28 and TRBJ1-1; D uncertain. Trimming pared 8 bases from V and 0 bases from J, leaving 7 bases between. Germline V gene lookup returns CDR1 MDHEN and CDR2 SYDVKM. The CDR3 is 12 amino acids. The CDR3: CASLTLNTEAFF. The DNA of the CDR3 is TGTGCCAGCTTAACACTGAACACTGAAGCTTTCTTT.

The V and J genes are TRBV20-1 and TRBJ1-1; no firm D call. The CDR3 has 11 residues. Germline CDR1 is DFQATT and CDR2 is SNEGSKA (reference sequence). V gave up 7 bases and J gave up 10 bases, with 16 bases separating them. CDR3 protein: CSVEAAPGAFF. The CDR3 DNA is TGCAGTGTAGAGGCGGCACCTGGAGCTTTCTTT.

The V call is TRBV21-1, the J call TRBJ2-7; the DNA was not compared with TRBD2, the D call given in the table. TRBV21-1 is assigned pseudogene status. The length of the CDR3 is 17 residues. The CDR3 spells CASSPLWSGGPTYEQYV. The CDR3 nucleotides are TGTGCCAGCAGCCCTCTATGGAGCGGCGGTCCGACCTACGAGCAGTACGTC.

This chain uses TRBV7-2 with TRBJ2-3, with TRBD2 identical over 8 bases. CDR1 is SGHTA and CDR2 is FQGNSA in the germline V gene. The CDR3 spans 17 residues. V lost 6 bases to trimming and J lost 2 bases; unmatched junction nucleotides: 13. The CDR3 spells CASSQEPTGGATDTQYF. The CDR3 DNA is TGTGCCAGCAGTCAAGAACCCACCGGGGGGGCCACAGATACGCAGTATTTT.

The V and J genes are TRBV20-1 and TRBJ1-1, with TRBD1 as a possible D gene (6 bases). V shed 7 bases and J shed 5 bases, with 17 bases lying between them. The CDR3 is 13 residues long. Germline V gene sequence: CDR1 DFQATT, CDR2 SNEGSKA (reference sequence). CDR3 amino acids: CSGSRGWLTEAFF. The CDR3 DNA sequence: TGCAGTGGTAGTAGGGGGTGGCTAACTGAAGCTTTCTTT.

A single count supports this clone. This sequence joins TRBV10-1 and TRBJ2-1; 12 nucleotides agree with TRBD2. V dropped 6 bases and J dropped 0; count of bases not matched to a gene: 3. CDR1 and CDR2 from the germline V gene are WNHNN and SYGVQD (reference sequence). This CDR3 is 16 amino acids long. The CDR3 protein is CASRLAGGPSYNEQFF. DNA of the CDR3: TGCGCCAGCAGGCTAGCGGGAGGGCCCTCCTACAATGAGCAGTTCTTC.

The chain links TRBV11-2 to TRBJ1-4; 8 nucleotides align to TRBD1. The CDR3 has 14 amino acids. J lost 8 bases, V lost 5 bases, and 7 bases had no gene match. From germline, CDR1 is SGHAT and CDR2 FQNNGV. DNA for the CDR3: TGTGCCAGCAGCCGTGGACAGGGCTCAGAAAAACTGTTTTTT. This codes for CASSRGQGSEKLFF.

The rearrangement uses TRBV7-2 and TRBJ2-1; TRBD2 matches at 7 bases. This CDR3 has 17 amino acids. The ends lost 2 bases at V and 9 bases at J; junction bases unmatched: 16. The V gene's germline CDR1 is SGHTA and CDR2 FQGNSA. The CDR3 sequence: CASSLRVVGTNLAEQFF. The CDR3 DNA reads TGTGCCAGCAGCTTACGTGTGGTCGGGACTAACCTAGCTGAGCAGTTCTTC.

This sequence joins TRBV5-1 and TRBJ2-2; 9 nucleotides align to TRBD2. Germline trimming cut 3 bases from V and 4 bases from J; bases unmatched to any gene: 7. Germline-derived CDR1 and CDR2 are SGHRS and YFSETQ. This CDR3 has 16 amino acids. CDR3 sequence: CASSSALSGSTGELFF. In DNA form, the CDR3 reads TGCGCCAGCAGCTCGGCCCTTAGCGGGAGCACCGGGGAGCTGTTTTTT.

The V gene is TRBV15, the J gene TRBJ1-1, with D possibly TRBD1 on 5 matching bases. This CDR3 comprises 13 residues. The ends were cut back, 1 base at V and 11 bases at J, with 14 bases in the middle. Germline lookup yields CDR1 LNHNV and CDR2 YYDKDF (reference sequence). The CDR3 is CATSRGVTGVAFF. In DNA form, the CDR3 reads TGTGCCACCAGCAGAGGAGTGACGGGGGTGGCTTTCTTT.